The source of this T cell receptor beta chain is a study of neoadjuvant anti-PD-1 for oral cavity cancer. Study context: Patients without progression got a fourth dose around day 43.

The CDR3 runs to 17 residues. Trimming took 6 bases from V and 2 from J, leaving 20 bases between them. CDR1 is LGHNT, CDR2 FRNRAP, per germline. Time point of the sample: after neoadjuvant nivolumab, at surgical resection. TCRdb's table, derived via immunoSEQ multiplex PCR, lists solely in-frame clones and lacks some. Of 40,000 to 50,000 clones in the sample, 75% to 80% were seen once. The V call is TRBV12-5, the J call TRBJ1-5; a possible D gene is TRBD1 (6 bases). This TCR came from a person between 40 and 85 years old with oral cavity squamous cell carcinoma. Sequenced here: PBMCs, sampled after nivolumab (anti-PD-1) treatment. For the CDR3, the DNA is TGTGCTAGTGGAACCTCATCACAGGGCGGAGGCAATCAGCCCCAGCATTTT. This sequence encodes CASGTSSQGGGNQPQHF.